In its sample, the clone carrying this T cell receptor beta chain was seen a few times. The antigen remains unidentified. This entry comes from a study of early T cells in non-severe SARS-CoV-2 infection. At the level of the study: Sequencing input comprised bulk RNA from unsorted whole blood; chain pairing was not available.

With 2 bases removed from V and 5 bases from J, the gap between germline ends came to 14 bases. The CDR3 sequence is 15 residues long. The germline gives CDR1 SGHNT, CDR2 YYREEE (reference sequence). The TCR library protocol attached unique molecular identifiers to the individual cDNA molecules. TCRdb ran MiXCR on the 5' RACE reads and lists one entry per CDR3 protein. This table holds about 44,000 distinct CDR3 sequences, 20% to 25% found once. Study-wide findings and caveats: VDJdb-based annotation leaned toward anti-spike CD8 responses and missed private and CD4 specificities.

This receptor was obtained from an adult who was a healthcare worker with PCR-confirmed SARS-CoV-2 infection or an uninfected control (not recorded which). Sample: whole blood, taken at baseline. The chain recombines TRBV5-4 with TRBJ2-1; D is uncertain. The CDR3 loop is CASSFGQEFHNEQFF. In DNA, the CDR3 is TGTGCCAGCAGCTTCGGGCAGGAATTCCACAATGAGCAGTTCTTC.